The rows below give T cell receptor beta chains drawn from one sample of a study of blood T cells in healthy people across ages. TCRdb reprocessed the 5' RACE reads with MiXCR, giving one entry per CDR3 protein. The sample consists of about 1,400,000 distinct CDR3 sequences, 42% of them appearing once. The specimen sequenced was blood. The origin of the receptors is a woman between 18 and 29 years old in good health. The CDR3 runs from the conserved cysteine through the conserved F or W. The D gene is left open where the match is weak. Where a row states a size, it is once, few, many or the class of an expanded clone; other rows omit it.

TRBJ1-5 TRBV29-1 . . CSVGDRGSNQPQHF TGCAGCGTGGGGGATAGGGGGAGCAATCAGCCCCAGCATTTT
TRBJ1-5 TRBV6-1 medium-sized . CASSGWGNQPQHF TGTGCCAGCAGTGGGTGGGGGAATCAGCCCCAGCATTTT
TRBJ2-3 TRBV6-2/TRBV6-3 . TRBD1 CASKGQSTDTQYF TGTGCCAGCAAGGGACAGTCCACAGATACGCAGTATTTT
TRBJ2-7 TRBV6-2/TRBV6-3 . . CASSYSRWGTDEQYF TGTGCCAGCAGTTACTCGAGGTGGGGAACGGACGAGCAGTACTTC
TRBJ2-7 TRBV7-2 . TRBD2 CASSLGGGSGSYEQYF TGTGCCAGCAGCTTAGGTGGGGGTAGCGGGAGCTACGAGCAGTACTTC
TRBJ2-4 TRBV4-1 many . CASSQDRGTKNIQYF TGCGCCAGCAGCCAAGACCGGGGGACCAAAAACATTCAGTACTTC
TRBJ1-1 TRBV4-1 few TRBD1 CASRYFDRENTEAFF TGCGCCAGCAGATACTTCGACAGGGAGAACACTGAAGCTTTCTTT
TRBJ1-6 TRBV7-8 . . CASSSGGAAGNSPLHF TGTGCCAGCAGCTCAGGCGGGGCCGCGGGTAATTCACCCCTCCACTTT
TRBJ2-5 TRBV10-3 . . CAIRTGSAETQYF TGTGCCATCAGAACAGGGTCTGCGGAGACCCAGTACTTC
TRBJ2-3 TRBV12-3/TRBV12-4 . . CASSTKGTDTQYF TGTGCCAGCAGCACGAAGGGCACAGATACGCAGTATTTT
TRBJ2-7 TRBV10-2 . . CASRDGPTYEQYF TGTGCCAGCAGGGACGGGCCCACCTACGAGCAGTACTTC
TRBJ2-7 TRBV7-2 . TRBD2 CASSLAMTSGSSYEQYF TGTGCCAGCAGCCTAGCCATGACTAGCGGGTCTTCCTACGAGCAGTACTTC
TRBJ2-3 TRBV7-3 . TRBD2 CASSFLADHTDTQYF TGTGCCAGCAGCTTCCTAGCGGACCACACAGATACGCAGTATTTT
TRBJ2-1 TRBV5-5 many TRBD2 CASSGTLAGGPAFF TGTGCCAGCAGCGGGACACTAGCGGGAGGGCCGGCGTTCTTC
TRBJ2-1 TRBV7-9 . TRBD2 CASSLEAGGTCEQFF TGTGCCAGCAGCTTAGAAGCGGGAGGTACTTGTGAGCAGTTCTTC
TRBJ1-2 TRBV5-1 . . CASSLTQGAGAGYTF TGCGCCAGCAGTCTGACCCAAGGGGCAGGGGCTGGCTACACCTTC
TRBJ2-2 TRBV18 . . CASSPPGTAHTGELFF TGTGCCAGCTCACCACCCGGGACGGCCCACACCGGGGAGCTGTTTTTT
TRBJ2-3 TRBV4-1 . TRBD2 CARYSGGADTQYF TGCGCCAGATATAGCGGGGGAGCAGATACGCAGTATTTT
TRBJ2-2 TRBV5-6 . TRBD1 CASSDRQGVNTGELFF TGTGCCAGCAGCGACAGACAGGGGGTAAACACCGGGGAGCTGTTTTTT
TRBJ1-3 TRBV29-1 . . CSAGWIGNTIYF TGCAGCGCCGGGTGGATTGGAAACACCATATATTTT
TRBJ1-5 TRBV27 few . CASRQRQDSNQPQHF TGTGCCAGCAGACAGAGACAGGATAGCAATCAGCCCCAGCATTTT
TRBJ2-7 TRBV25-1 . TRBD2 CASSEGRTSGDDEQYF TGTGCCAGCAGTGAAGGACGGACTAGCGGGGATGATGAGCAGTACTTC
TRBJ2-7 TRBV20-1 few TRBD2 CSAETGTSGRAISYEQYF TGCAGTGCTGAAACCGGGACTAGCGGGAGGGCTATCTCCTACGAGCAGTACTTC
TRBJ2-1 TRBV5-1 . . CASSFPPETISYNEQFF TGCGCCAGCAGCTTCCCCCCGGAAACCATCTCGTACAATGAGCAGTTCTTC
TRBJ2-5 TRBV5-5 . . CASSYPGSGVETQYF TGTGCCAGCAGCTACCCTGGGTCGGGGGTTGAGACCCAGTACTTC
TRBJ2-2 TRBV6-5 . TRBD2 CASSFSLAGGNTGELFF TGTGCCAGCAGTTTCTCCCTAGCGGGAGGGAACACCGGGGAGCTGTTTTTT
TRBJ2-1 TRBV11-2 . TRBD2 CASSSRLAGRNEQFF TGTGCCAGCAGCTCCCGACTAGCGGGTAGAAATGAGCAGTTCTTC
TRBJ2-3 TRBV9 . . CAGSVAPAGSTDTQYF TGTGCCGGCAGCGTAGCGCCAGCGGGTAGCACAGATACGCAGTATTTT
TRBJ2-1 TRBV20-1 few . CSPSGAYNEQFF TGCAGCCCCTCTGGTGCCTACAATGAGCAGTTCTTC
TRBJ2-5 TRBV14 . TRBD2 CASSLIEGLADQETQYF TGTGCCAGCAGCCTAATCGAAGGACTAGCCGACCAAGAGACCCAGTACTTC
TRBJ1-6 TRBV4-2 . TRBD1 CASSHPRDRGRPLSSYNSPLHF TGTGCCAGCAGCCATCCGAGGGACAGGGGACGTCCATTGAGCTCCTATAATTCACCCCTCCACTTT
TRBJ1-2 TRBV4-1 few TRBD1 CASSQPRTGVVGGYTF TGCGCCAGCAGCCAACCTAGGACAGGGGTCGTGGGAGGCTACACCTTC
TRBJ2-7 TRBV12-3/TRBV12-4 . TRBD2 CASSWTSGTDNNEQYF TGTGCCAGCAGCTGGACTAGCGGGACCGATAACAATGAGCAGTACTTC
TRBJ2-2 TRBV10-3 . TRBD2 CAISPRLAANEQTGELFF TGTGCCATCAGTCCGCGACTAGCGGCCAACGAACAAACCGGGGAGCTGTTTTTT
TRBJ2-2 TRBV15 once . CATSREAATGELFF TGTGCCACCAGCAGAGAAGCGGCAACCGGGGAGCTGTTTTTT
TRBJ2-3 TRBV2 . . CASSEFNTDTQYF TGTGCCAGCAGTGAATTTAATACAGATACGCAGTATTTT
TRBJ1-6 TRBV27 . . CASSFTPRGGNSPPHF TGTGCCAGCAGTTTTACCCCCAGGGGAGGTAATTCACCCCCCCACTTT
TRBJ2-7 TRBV6-2/TRBV6-3 . . CASSPIQGTFYEQYF TGTGCCAGCAGCCCCATACAGGGTACCTTCTACGAGCAGTACTTC
TRBJ2-5 TRBV12-3/TRBV12-4 . . CASKRFGRETQYF TGTGCCAGCAAACGGTTCGGTCGGGAGACCCAGTACTTC
TRBJ2-7 TRBV15 . . CATSIHENYEQYF TGTGCCACCAGCATCCACGAGAACTACGAGCAGTACTTC
TRBJ1-1 TRBV20-1 few . CSARDTYGTEAFF TGCAGTGCTAGAGATACTTACGGCACTGAAGCTTTCTTT
TRBJ1-1 TRBV27 . . CASSPLSNTEAFF TGTGCCAGCAGTCCCCTTTCGAACACTGAAGCTTTCTTT
TRBJ2-1 TRBV12-3/TRBV12-4 many . CASSLRDSSYNEQFF TGTGCCAGCAGTTTGCGGGACTCCTCCTACAATGAGCAGTTCTTC
TRBJ2-7 TRBV6-6 . . CASSFRDTNSYEQYF TGTGCCAGTAGTTTCCGGGACACCAATTCCTACGAGCAGTACTTC
TRBJ2-1 TRBV4-1 few TRBD2 CASSQEGLAVSYNEQFF TGCGCCAGCAGCCAAGAGGGACTAGCGGTTTCCTACAATGAGCAGTTCTTC
TRBJ2-5 TRBV3-1 few TRBD2 CASSQEVSGDYNEQYF TGTGCCAGCAGCCAAGAGGTTAGCGGGGATTACAATGAGCAGTACTTC
TRBJ2-2 TRBV4-2 . TRBD2 CASSQVISGGSGELFF TGTGCCAGCAGCCAAGTTATTAGCGGGGGCTCCGGGGAGCTGTTTTTT
TRBJ2-1 TRBV12-3/TRBV12-4 few TRBD2 CASGWGGEYNEQFF TGTGCCAGCGGCTGGGGGGGGGAGTACAATGAGCAGTTCTTC
TRBJ2-5 TRBV29-1 few TRBD2 CSVGLAGSYNEQYF TGCAGCGTTGGACTAGCGGGAAGCTACAATGAGCAGTACTTC
TRBJ1-2 TRBV25-1 few . CASSDGGVRAYGYTF TGTGCCAGCAGTGACGGGGGGGTTCGGGCCTATGGCTACACCTTC
TRBJ2-7 TRBV6-1 few . CASMEGPYEQYF TGTGCCAGCATGGAGGGTCCCTACGAGCAGTACTTC
TRBJ1-5 TRBV20-1 once . CSARDGGQIGNQPQHF TGCAGTGCTAGAGATGGCGGCCAGATCGGCAATCAGCCCCAGCATTTT
TRBJ1-1 TRBV7-2 . TRBD1 CASSYRGGEAFF TGTGCCAGCAGCTACAGGGGGGGGGAAGCTTTCTTT
TRBJ2-1 TRBV29-1 many TRBD2 CSGLGLAEVYNEQFF TGCAGCGGGCTGGGACTAGCGGAAGTCTACAATGAGCAGTTCTTC
TRBJ1-2 TRBV5-1 . TRBD1 CASSLRTGADYGYTF TGCGCCAGCAGCTTACGGACAGGGGCAGACTATGGCTACACCTTC